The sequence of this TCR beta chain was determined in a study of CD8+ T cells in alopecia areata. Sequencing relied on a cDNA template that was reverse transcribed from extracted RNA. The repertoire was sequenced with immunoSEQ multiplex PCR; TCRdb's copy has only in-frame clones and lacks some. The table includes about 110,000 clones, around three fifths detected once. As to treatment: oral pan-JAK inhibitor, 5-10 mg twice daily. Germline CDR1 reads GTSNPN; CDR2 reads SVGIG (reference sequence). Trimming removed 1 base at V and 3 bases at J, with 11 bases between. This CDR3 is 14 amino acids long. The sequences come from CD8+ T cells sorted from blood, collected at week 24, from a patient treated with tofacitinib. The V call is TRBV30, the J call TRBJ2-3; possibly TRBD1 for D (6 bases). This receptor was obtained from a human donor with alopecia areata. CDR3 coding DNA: TGTGCCTGGAGTGAAACAGGGCCAACAGATACGCAGTATTTT. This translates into CAWSETGPTDTQYF.